This is a list of T cell receptor beta chains from one sample in a study of blood T cells in healthy people across ages. TCRdb used MiXCR to reprocess the 5' RACE reads, holding one entry per CDR3 protein. The sample records 550,000 to 650,000 distinct CDR3 sequences, about 30% being singletons. Sequences were obtained from blood. The receptors were gathered from a woman over 75 in good health. CDR3s include the opening cysteine and the closing phenylalanine or tryptophan. Each record gives: J gene, clone size, D gene, V gene, CDR3 protein, CDR3 DNA. The D gene is left open where the match is weak. Clone size is given for some rows only: seen once, a few or many times, or a class if the clone is expanded.

TRBJ2-7 NA NA TRBV5-1 CASSPIGQKPYEQYF TGCGCCAGCAGCCCCATAGGACAGAAACCCTACGAGCAGTACTTC
TRBJ2-7 few TRBD1 TRBV7-2 CASRSFVGQGTYEQYF TGTGCCAGCAGATCCTTCGTGGGACAGGGGACTTACGAGCAGTACTTC
TRBJ2-1 NA NA TRBV29-1 CSVERTLERNEQFF TGCAGCGTTGAAAGAACCCTGGAGAGGAATGAGCAGTTCTTC
TRBJ1-5 many NA TRBV2 CASSYGGGNQPQHF TGTGCCAGCAGTTACGGTGGGGGGAATCAGCCCCAGCATTTT
TRBJ1-2 many TRBD1 TRBV12-3/TRBV12-4 CASSQGTGKGYTF TGTGCCAGCAGCCAGGGGACAGGGAAAGGCTACACCTTC
TRBJ2-7 NA NA TRBV20-1 CSARARGGSYEQYF TGCAGTGCTAGGGCTCGGGGAGGCTCCTACGAGCAGTACTTC
TRBJ2-7 NA NA TRBV7-2 CASSLGGGGNSIYEQYF TGTGCCAGCAGCTTGGGGGGAGGGGGAAACTCCATCTACGAGCAGTACTTC
TRBJ2-6 NA NA TRBV27 CASSQDSGANVLTF TGTGCCAGCAGCCAGGATTCTGGGGCCAACGTCCTGACTTTC
TRBJ2-5 many TRBD2 TRBV5-1 CASSLKAGVGETQYF TGCGCCAGCAGCCTAAAGGCGGGGGTGGGGGAGACCCAGTACTTC
TRBJ2-1 NA NA TRBV7-9 CASSLATGQETQFF TGTGCCAGCAGCTTAGCCACCGGTCAAGAGACCCAGTTCTTC
TRBJ2-5 NA TRBD1 TRBV29-1 CSVELRGPGETQYF TGCAGCGTTGAGCTTAGGGGGCCCGGAGAGACCCAGTACTTC
TRBJ2-5 many NA TRBV20-1 CSARDPRGAFQETQYF TGCAGTGCTAGAGATCCCAGGGGGGCATTCCAAGAGACCCAGTACTTC
TRBJ2-5 NA NA TRBV7-3 CASSPTSLGETQYF TGTGCCAGCAGCCCAACTAGCTTGGGGGAGACCCAGTACTTC
TRBJ1-1 many TRBD1 TRBV19 CASSIRGPNTEAFF TGTGCCAGTAGTATAAGGGGGCCTAACACTGAAGCTTTCTTT
TRBJ1-4 few TRBD1 TRBV3-1 CASSPGTGFNEKLFF TGTGCCAGCAGCCCCGGGACAGGATTCAATGAAAAACTGTTTTTT
TRBJ2-7 many NA TRBV7-9 CASNLLGGEQYF TGTGCCAGCAACCTCTTGGGGGGCGAGCAGTACTTC
TRBJ1-2 few TRBD1 TRBV20-1 CSVGGDRGDYGYTF TGCAGTGTCGGCGGGGACAGGGGAGACTATGGCTACACCTTC